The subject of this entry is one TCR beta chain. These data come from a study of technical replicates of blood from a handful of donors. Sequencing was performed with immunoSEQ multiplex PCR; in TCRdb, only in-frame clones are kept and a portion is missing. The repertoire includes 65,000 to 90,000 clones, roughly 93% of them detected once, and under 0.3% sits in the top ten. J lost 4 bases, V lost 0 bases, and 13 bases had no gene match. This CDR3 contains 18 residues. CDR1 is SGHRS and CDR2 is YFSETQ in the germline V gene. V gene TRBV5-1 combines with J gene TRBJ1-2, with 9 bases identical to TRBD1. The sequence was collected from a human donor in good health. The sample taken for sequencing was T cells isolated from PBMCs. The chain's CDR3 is CASSLEASGQGIFYGYTF. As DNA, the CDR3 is TGCGCCAGCAGCTTGGAAGCCTCAGGACAGGGGATTTTCTATGGCTACACCTTC.